These 28 T cell receptor beta chains share one sample of origin, sequenced in a study of blood T cells in healthy people across ages. Sample-barcoded 5' priming and a J-beta primer mix drove a second PCR of 7 to 11 cycles. TCRdb reanalysed the 5' RACE reads using MiXCR and keeps one entry per CDR3 protein. The sample gives approximately 780,000 distinct CDR3 sequences, more than 25% of which show up once; 2.5% to 3.5% is in the top ten. The sample was also linked to a second study, of T cells of mothers and their children.

Sequencing used blood. Receptors originate from a boy between 10 and 17 years old in good health.

This clonotype has more than one count but fewer than ten. V usage is TRBV10-2 and J usage is TRBJ2-5, with D tentatively TRBD1 or TRBD2 (5 bases each). Germline CDR1 WSHSY, CDR2 SAAADI. Trimming removed 6 bases from V and 0 bases from J, with 11 bases in between. The CDR3 covers 14 residues. CDR3 sequence: CASRGTKYQETQYF. Written as DNA, the CDR3 is TGCGCCAGCAGGGGGACCAAGTACCAAGAGACCCAGTACTTC.

This clonotype appeared a few times. The chain's CDR3 is CASSPLELADTDTQYF. CDR3 nucleotides: TGCGCCAGCAGCCCTCTAGAACTAGCGGACACAGATACGCAGTATTTT. The chain links TRBV4-1 to TRBJ2-3; TRBD2 matches 8 bases. Per germline, CDR1 MGHRA and CDR2 YSYEKL. This CDR3 has 16 amino acids. Unmatched junction bases numbered 8, after V lost 4 bases and J lost 2 bases.

This chain links TRBV25-1 with TRBJ1-2, with 8 bases identical to TRBD1. The length of the CDR3 is 13 residues. The J segment lost 8 bases and the V segment lost 4 bases, leaving 6 bases of the junction unmatched. Germline V lookup: CDR1 MGHDK, CDR2 SYGVNS. CDR3 DNA sequence: TGTGCCAGCAGTGCGACAGGGGAGTTGGGCTACACCTTC. The encoded protein is CASSATGELGYTF.

This sequence joins TRBV6-6 and TRBJ2-1; D ambiguous. From germline, CDR1 is MNHNY and CDR2 SVGAGI (reference sequence). The CDR3 consists of 13 residues. V shed 2 bases and J shed 4 bases, with 6 bases lying between them. As DNA, the CDR3 is TGTGCCAGCAGTTACACCGCTTACAATGAGCAGTTCTTC. Its translation is CASSYTAYNEQFF.

V and J are TRBV2 and TRBJ1-4; TRBD1 is a possible D gene (5 bases). CDR3 size: 15 residues. Germline CDR1 reads SNHLY; CDR2 reads FYNNEI. The V gene lost 3 bases and the J gene lost 2 bases, with 10 bases spanning the gap. The CDR3 region is CASSDDRLTNEKLFF. The DNA for the CDR3 is TGTGCCAGCAGTGACGACAGACTCACTAATGAAAAACTGTTTTTT.

The chain joins TRBV29-1 to TRBJ1-1; no reliable D call. Trimming removed 4 bases from V and 1 base from J, with 10 bases in between. The CDR3 runs to 13 residues. Germline V gives CDR1 SQVTM, CDR2 ANQGSEA. The CDR3 loop is CSVAALANTEAFF. The CDR3 DNA reads TGCAGCGTTGCGGCGCTTGCGAACACTGAAGCTTTCTTT. The entire variable domain, with the rest obtained from reference TRBV29-1 and TRBJ1-1, is as follows: SAVISQKPSRDICQRGTSLTIQCQVDSQVTMMFWYRQQPGQSLTLIATANQGSEATYESGFVIDKFPISRPNLTFSTLTVSNMSPEDSSIYLCSVAALANTEAFFGQGTRLTVV.

V and J are TRBV20-1 and TRBJ1-1; weak D call: TRBD1 (6 bases). Germline CDR1 is DFQATT and CDR2 is SNEGSKA (reference sequence). Trimming shortened V by 5 bases and J by 0 bases, and 10 bases separated the two germline ends. This CDR3 spans 13 amino acids. The CDR3 DNA follows: TGCAGTGCTGGACAGACCATGAACACTGAAGCTTTCTTT. This translates into CSAGQTMNTEAFF.

The chain employs TRBV7-9 and TRBJ2-5; TRBD1 might be the D (7 bases). The tail of the sequence fits TRBJ2-7 better, so the J call may be wrong. This CDR3 is built from 15 residues. The germline V gene encodes CDR1 SEHNR and CDR2 FQNEAQ (reference sequence). The CDR3 DNA sequence: TGTGCCAGCAGCTTCGCCAGGGGGGTTACCTACGAGCAGTACTTC. This sequence encodes CASSFARGVTYEQYF.

In its sample, this clonotype was seen a few times. The chain uses TRBV12-3 or TRBV12-4 and TRBJ2-3; no definite D call. This CDR3 is built from 15 residues. V shed 2 bases and J shed 2 bases, with 11 bases lying between them. In nucleotides, the CDR3 is TGTGCCAGCAGTTTAACAGCATTCTTCACAGATACGCAGTATTTT. Residues: CASSLTAFFTDTQYF.

This clonotype turned up a few times. This chain links TRBV30 with TRBJ1-4, with 10 bases that match TRBD1. The CDR3 sequence is 15 residues long. V lost 1 base and J lost 11; bases outside the gene matches: 10. Germline V gene lookup returns CDR1 GTSNPN and CDR2 SVGIG (reference sequence). CDR3 coding DNA: TGTGCCTGGAGTGCTGACCGGGACAGGGGAGGGAAACTGTTTTTT. Translated, it gives CAWSADRDRGGKLFF.

The chain combines TRBV5-8 with TRBJ2-3, with 14 positions matching TRBD2. J lost 8 bases, V lost 4 bases, and 12 bases had no gene match. This CDR3 spans 17 amino acids. Germline CDR1 SGHTS, CDR2 YDEGEE. CDR3 DNA sequence: TGTGCCAGCAGCAAAAACGCCGGGACTAGCGGGAGTAGTACGCAGTATTTT. Translated, it gives CASSKNAGTSGSSTQYF.

The chain carries TRBV11-2 and TRBJ2-3; D remains ambiguous. Looked up from germline, CDR1 is SGHAT and CDR2 is FQNNGV. V lost 1 base and J lost 2, with 7 bases in between. The CDR3 length is 14 residues. Written as DNA, the CDR3 is TGTGCCAGCAGCTTAGTAATAAACACAGATACGCAGTATTTT. This codes for CASSLVINTDTQYF.

CDR3 nucleotide sequence: TGCAGCGTTGAGCACGGACAGGAGATCACAGATACGCAGTATTTT. Protein sequence: CSVEHGQEITDTQYF. The chain uses TRBV29-1 and TRBJ2-3; 7 nucleotides line up with TRBD1. The CDR3 spans 15 residues. CDR1 and CDR2 from the germline V gene are SQVTM and ANQGSEA. V was pared by 3 bases and J by 2 bases, with 8 bases of the junction left unmatched.

This clonotype has a handful of counts. The chain combines TRBV2 with TRBJ1-2; a weak D match, TRBD1 (5 bases). CDR3 length: 12 amino acids. Between the trimmed V and J ends, which lost 1 base and 7 bases, there was a span of 7 bases. Germline loops: CDR1 SNHLY, CDR2 FYNNEI. CDR3 in amino acids: CASSEVGGGYTF. The CDR3 nucleotides are TGTGCCAGCAGTGAAGTGGGGGGTGGCTACACCTTC.

The rearrangement links TRBV5-1 to TRBJ2-1; D is unclear. The CDR3 extends over 16 amino acids. In germline, CDR1 is SGHRS, CDR2 YFSETQ. Between the trimmed V and J ends, which lost 4 bases and 0 bases, there was a span of 14 bases. DNA of the CDR3: TGCGCCAGCAGCCCCGGTCAGCTGAGCTCCTACAATGAGCAGTTCTTC. This translates into CASSPGQLSSYNEQFF.

This clonotype was counted only a few times. The chain has TRBV18 and TRBJ2-5; D is possibly TRBD2 (5 bases). The CDR3 length is 15 residues. The germline V gene encodes CDR1 KGHSH and CDR2 LQKENI. Trimming cost V 3 bases and J 11 bases, with 22 bases left between them. Here the CDR3 DNA reads TGTGCCAGCTCACCGGCGGAGGTTTCCAGCGGTGAGCAGTACTTC. Translating it yields CASSPAEVSSGEQYF.

The chain employs TRBV10-3 and TRBJ2-1; the D is unclear. The CDR3 has 11 amino acids. Germline CDR1 ENHRY, CDR2 SYGVKD. The ends were cut back, 5 bases at V and 12 bases at J, with 11 bases in the middle. The CDR3: CAISWDRVQFF. CDR3 nucleotides: TGTGCCATCAGTTGGGATCGGGTGCAGTTCTTC.

This chain links TRBV20-1 with TRBJ2-1; 8 positions match TRBD2. With V trimmed by 1 base and J by 5 bases, 7 bases remained unmatched. The germline CDR1 and CDR2 sequences are DFQATT and SNEGSKA (reference sequence). There are 15 residues in the CDR3. Here the CDR3 DNA reads TGCAGTGCTAGAGTCCCCGGGACTAGGAACAATGAGCAGTTCTTC. It codes for CSARVPGTRNNEQFF.

As to this clonotype: The junction shows a germline mismatch at one end, possibly a read error. The V gene is TRBV18, the J gene TRBJ1-1; D remains ambiguous. The CDR3 has 15 amino acids. The V gene's germline CDR1 is KGHSH and CDR2 LQKENI. The CDR3 region has the DNA TGTGCTAGCTCACCTATGAGTCCATCGAACACTGAAGCTTTCTTT. Translated, it gives CASSPMSPSNTEAFF.

The gene calls are TRBV2 and TRBJ2-1; unclear D gene. Germline V CDR1 and CDR2: SNHLY, FYNNEI. Trimming stripped 6 bases from V and 12 bases from J, with 12 bases between. The CDR3 has 11 residues. CDR3 amino acids: CASREQYPQFF. DNA for the CDR3: TGTGCCAGCAGGGAACAATATCCGCAGTTCTTC.

The sample holds a few counts of this clonotype. The chain combines TRBV27 with TRBJ2-1; D ambiguous. V lost 3 bases, J lost 0 bases, and 9 bases lay in between. The germline V gene encodes CDR1 MNHEY and CDR2 SMNVEV (reference sequence). The CDR3 runs to 15 residues. The CDR3 loop is CASSFGRFSYNEQFF. The CDR3 nucleotides read TGTGCCAGCAGTTTCGGGCGGTTCTCCTACAATGAGCAGTTCTTC.

The genes are TRBV20-1 and TRBJ2-1, with D perhaps TRBD1 or TRBD2 (5 bases each). Matching the DNA end better, TRBJ2-7 makes the J call doubtful. The germline CDR1 and CDR2 sequences are DFQATT and SNEGSKA (reference sequence). The CDR3 runs 15 residues. CDR3 DNA sequence: TGCAGTGCTAGTCACGGGGCAGAGCATATCTACGAGCAGTACTTC. This translates into CSASHGAEHIYEQYF.

The chain carries TRBV20-1 and TRBJ1-6; 8 bases align to TRBD1. The CDR3 covers 15 residues. Per germline, CDR1 DFQATT and CDR2 SNEGSKA (reference sequence). With V trimmed by 7 bases and J by 5 bases, 10 bases remained unmatched. The CDR3 nucleotides are TGCAGTGGCCTAGGACAGGGCGGGGATAATTCACCCCTCCACTTT. Its translation is CSGLGQGGDNSPLHF.

This clonotype was observed a handful of times. The chain couples TRBV14 to TRBJ2-7; weak D call: TRBD1 (6 bases). Germline V CDR1 and CDR2: SGHDN, FVKESK. V lost 0 bases, J lost 0 bases, and 15 bases lay in between. The CDR3 spans 17 residues. CDR3 sequence reads: CASSQDAIGGSSYEQYF. CDR3 coding DNA: TGTGCCAGCAGCCAAGATGCCATAGGGGGTTCCTCCTACGAGCAGTACTTC.

This clonotype came up a few times. DNA for the CDR3: TGTGCCAGCAGCCTCGGACAGGGGTACACTGAAGCTTTCTTT. Its protein is CASSLGQGYTEAFF. This chain links TRBV12-3 or TRBV12-4 with TRBJ1-1, with 9 bases lining up with TRBD1. The CDR3 runs 14 residues. The J segment lost 3 bases and the V segment lost 6 bases, leaving 5 bases of the junction unmatched.

The chain carries TRBV20-1 and TRBJ2-3; 12 bases match TRBD1. Per germline, CDR1 DFQATT and CDR2 SNEGSKA (reference sequence). This CDR3 has 14 amino acids. The V segment lost 5 bases and the J segment 4 bases; nucleotides outside the gene matches: 4. The CDR3 is CSAGDRGRADTQYF. In nucleotides, the CDR3 is TGCAGTGCTGGGGACAGGGGGCGCGCAGATACGCAGTATTTT.

This clonotype has a handful of counts. The V and J genes are TRBV6-5 and TRBJ1-2; tentatively, D is TRBD1 (6 bases). Trimming removed 6 bases at V and 3 bases at J, with 14 bases between. CDR3 length equals 14 residues. Germline V gives CDR1 MNHEY, CDR2 SVGAGI. The CDR3: CASRARGRDYGYTF. In nucleotides, the CDR3 is TGTGCCAGCAGGGCGAGGGGGAGGGACTATGGCTACACCTTC.

This clonotype was seen more than once but under ten times. This chain joins TRBV14 and TRBJ2-7, with D perhaps matching TRBD1 (5 bases). Trimming pared 4 bases from V and 2 bases from J, leaving 12 bases between. CDR3 size: 14 residues. CDR1 and CDR2 (germline): SGHDN, FVKESK. The CDR3 sequence: CASSLVDSTYEQYF. The CDR3 region has the DNA TGTGCCAGCAGCCTTGTCGACAGCACCTACGAGCAGTACTTC.